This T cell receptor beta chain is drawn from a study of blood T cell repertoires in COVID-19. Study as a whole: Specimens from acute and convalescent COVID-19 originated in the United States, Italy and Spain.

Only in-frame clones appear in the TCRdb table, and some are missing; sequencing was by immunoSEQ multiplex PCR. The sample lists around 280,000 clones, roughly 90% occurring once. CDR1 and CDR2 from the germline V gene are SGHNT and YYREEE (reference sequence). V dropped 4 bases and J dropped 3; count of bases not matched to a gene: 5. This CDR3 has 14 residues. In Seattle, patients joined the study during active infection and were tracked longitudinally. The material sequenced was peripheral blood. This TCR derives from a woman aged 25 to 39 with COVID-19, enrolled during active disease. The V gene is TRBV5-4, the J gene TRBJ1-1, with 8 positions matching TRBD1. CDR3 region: CASSPGQGDTEAFF. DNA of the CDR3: TGTGCCAGCAGCCCTGGACAGGGTGACACTGAAGCTTTCTTT.